The 10 T cell receptor beta chains below all came from one sample that was sequenced in a study of PD-1 blockade in classical Hodgkin lymphoma. Time point meaning: cycle 4 day 1 (C4D1), after 5 to 7 weeks of nivolumab. With no exception, relapse followed autologous stem cell transplantation in all patients, and brentuximab vedotin exposure varied. The repertoire was sequenced with immunoSEQ multiplex PCR; TCRdb's copy has only in-frame clones and lacks some. Counted here are around 100,000 clones, about nine tenths occurring once; the ten biggest clones make up approximately 2.9%. This material consisted of peripheral blood mononuclear cells (PBMCs), taken before the fourth cycle of nivolumab. The receptors originated from a human donor with classical Hodgkin lymphoma.

The chain recombines TRBV28 with TRBJ1-5; 8 bases are a match to TRBD1. V dropped 9 bases and J dropped 1; count of bases not matched to a gene: 8. This CDR3 has 15 amino acids. The V gene's germline CDR1 is MDHEN and CDR2 SYDVKM. Written as DNA, the CDR3 is TGTGCCAGGAGCCCGACAGGGGACAGCAATCAGCCCCAGCATTTT. This sequence encodes CARSPTGDSNQPQHF. Full variable domain (outside the CDR3, taken from reference TRBV28 and TRBJ1-5): DVKVTQSSRYLVKRTGEKVFLECVQDMDHENMFWYRQDPGLGLRLIYFSYDVKMKEKGDIPEGYSVSREKKERFSLILESASTNQTSMYLCARSPTGDSNQPQHFGDGTRLSIL.

In this sample, this clone turned up a few times. The chain couples TRBV4-3 to TRBJ2-1; D may be TRBD2 (5 bases). Deletions cut 0 bases from V and 7 bases from J, with 10 bases between. The CDR3 consists of 14 residues. Germline V lookup: CDR1 LGHNA, CDR2 YSLEER. This chain's CDR3 is CASSQDSGINEQFF. Here the CDR3 DNA reads TGCGCCAGCAGCCAAGATTCCGGGATTAATGAGCAGTTCTTC.

The rearrangement joins TRBV6-6 to TRBJ2-5; 10 positions agree with TRBD2. Germline V gives CDR1 MNHNY, CDR2 SVGAGI (reference sequence). With 0 bases clipped from V and 4 bases from J, the junction kept 5 bases outside the gene matches. The CDR3 extends over 16 amino acids. As DNA, the CDR3 is TGTGCCAGCAGTTACTCCGAAGCGGGGGGGGGAGAGACCCAGTACTTC. Translating gives CASSYSEAGGGETQYF.

This chain connects TRBV11-3 to TRBJ2-5; tentatively, D is TRBD2 (6 bases). V gave up 4 bases and J gave up 4 bases, with 13 bases separating them. The CDR3 sequence is 14 residues long. Germline V gene lookup returns CDR1 SGHNT and CDR2 YENEEA. As DNA, the CDR3 is TGTGCCAGCAGCTCTGGGACTGAACTAGAGACCCAGTACTTC. It translates to CASSSGTELETQYF.

This sequence joins TRBV19 and TRBJ1-1, with D maybe TRBD1 (6 bases). The CDR3 loop spans 13 amino acids. The V gene lost 2 bases and the J gene lost 3 bases, with 7 bases spanning the gap. Germline CDR1 LNHDA, CDR2 SQIVND (reference sequence). The CDR3 protein is CASSIKGDTEAFF. The DNA for the CDR3 is TGTGCCAGTAGTATAAAGGGGGACACTGAAGCTTTCTTT.

The rearrangement links TRBV15 to TRBJ1-2; perhaps TRBD1 as D (5 bases). Germline CDR1 and CDR2: LNHNV and YYDKDF (reference sequence). Trimming cost V 2 bases and J 3 bases, with 10 bases left between them. This CDR3 is built from 14 residues. The CDR3 nucleotides are TGTGCCACCAGCAGATGGGGGGTCGACTATGGCTACACCTTC. Translation gives CATSRWGVDYGYTF.

This chain joins TRBV5-6 and TRBJ2-7, with 10 bases fitting TRBD1. Trimming at V came to 0 bases and at J to 2 bases, leaving 5 bases not matched to a gene. The length of the CDR3 is 16 residues. CDR1 is SGHDT and CDR2 is YYEEEE in the germline V gene. Here the CDR3 reads CASSLEGQGITYEQYF. DNA of the CDR3: TGTGCCAGCAGCTTGGAGGGACAGGGGATAACCTACGAGCAGTACTTC.

V usage is TRBV6-5 and J usage is TRBJ2-6, with D unclear. This CDR3 spans 16 amino acids. The germline V and J ends were trimmed by 0 bases and 1 base, with 7 bases remaining between them. CDR1 and CDR2 (germline): MNHEY, SVGAGI. CDR3 protein: CASSYSLESGANVLTF. The CDR3, as DNA: TGTGCCAGCAGTTACTCCTTGGAATCTGGGGCCAACGTCCTGACTTTC.

This chain links TRBV9 with TRBJ2-4, with D possibly TRBD1 on 6 matching bases. Germline V gene sequence: CDR1 SGDLS, CDR2 YYNGEE. The ends were cut back, 3 bases at V and 0 bases at J, with 19 bases in the middle. The CDR3 sequence is 18 residues long. The CDR3 coding sequence is TGTGCCAGCAGCGACCGCCCGGACAGAGGTCTAGCCAAAAACATTCAGTACTTC. This encodes CASSDRPDRGLAKNIQYF. Full variable domain (rest looked up from reference TRBV9 and TRBJ2-4): DSGVTQTPKHLITATGQRVTLRCSPRSGDLSVYWYQQSLDQGLQFLIQYYNGEERAKGNILERFSAQQFPDLHSELNLSSLELGDSALYFCASSDRPDRGLAKNIQYFGAGTRLSVL.

The genes are TRBV7-9 and TRBJ2-7, with TRBD2 matching 9 bases. Germline CDR1 and CDR2: SEHNR and FQNEAQ (reference sequence). The junction had 7 bases not matched to a gene; V was cut back by 5 bases and J by 2 bases. The CDR3 length is 15 residues. The CDR3 sequence: CASSPPGLAPYEQYF. CDR3 nucleotide sequence: TGTGCCAGCAGCCCGCCGGGACTAGCACCCTACGAGCAGTACTTC.